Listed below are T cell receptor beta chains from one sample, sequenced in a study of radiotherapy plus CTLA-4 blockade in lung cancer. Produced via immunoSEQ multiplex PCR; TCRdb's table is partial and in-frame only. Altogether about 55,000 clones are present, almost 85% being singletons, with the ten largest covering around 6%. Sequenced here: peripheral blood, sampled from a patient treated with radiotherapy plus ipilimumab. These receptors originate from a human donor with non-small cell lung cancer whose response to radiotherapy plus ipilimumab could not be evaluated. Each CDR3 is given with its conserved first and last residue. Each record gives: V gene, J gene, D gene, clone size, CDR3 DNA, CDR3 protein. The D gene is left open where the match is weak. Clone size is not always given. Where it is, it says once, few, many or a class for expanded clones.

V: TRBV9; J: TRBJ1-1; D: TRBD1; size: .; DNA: TGTGCCAGCAGCGTAGGTGGAGGGGGCCCCACTGAAGCTTTCTTT; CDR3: CASSVGGGGPTEAFF
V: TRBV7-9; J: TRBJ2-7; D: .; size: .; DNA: TGTGCCAGCAGCTTTCCCTCGGCAGGCCTGTACGAGCAGTACTTC; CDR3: CASSFPSAGLYEQYF
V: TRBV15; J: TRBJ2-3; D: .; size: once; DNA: TGTGCCACCAGCAGAGATCGAGTGCTTGTAGATACGCAGTATTTT; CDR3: CATSRDRVLVDTQYF
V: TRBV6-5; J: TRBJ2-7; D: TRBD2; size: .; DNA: TGTGCCAGCAGCTCAACTAGCGGGAGGTACGAGCAGTACTTC; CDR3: CASSSTSGRYEQYF
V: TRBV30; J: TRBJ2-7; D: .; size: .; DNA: TGTGCCTGGAGTCGACAGACCTACGAGCAGTACTTC; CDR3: CAWSRQTYEQYF
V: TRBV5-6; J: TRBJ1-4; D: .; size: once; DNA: TGTGCCAGCAGCTCCACCGGGAGCCCGGATCCCTCAAATGAAAAACTGTTTTTT; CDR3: CASSSTGSPDPSNEKLFF
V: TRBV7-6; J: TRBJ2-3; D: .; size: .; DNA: TGTGCCAGCAGCTTAGGAGCGGGCAATCGGGCAGATACGCAGTATTTT; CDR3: CASSLGAGNRADTQYF
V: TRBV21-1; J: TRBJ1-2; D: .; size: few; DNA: TGTGCCAGCAGCCCCAGGGGCAGGCCTAACTATGGCTACACCTTC; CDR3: CASSPRGRPNYGYTF
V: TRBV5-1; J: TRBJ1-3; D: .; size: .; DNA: TGCGCCAGCAGCTTGGACTCGGGCTCTGGAAACACCATATATTTT; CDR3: CASSLDSGSGNTIYF
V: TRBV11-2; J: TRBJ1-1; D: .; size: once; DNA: TGTGCCAGCAGACTTTTTCGACAGGCTGAAGCTTTCTTT; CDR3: CASRLFRQAEAFF
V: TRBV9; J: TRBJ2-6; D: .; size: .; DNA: TGTGCCAGCAGCTCAGAAGGGGCTGGGGCCAACGTCCTGACTTTC; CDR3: CASSSEGAGANVLTF
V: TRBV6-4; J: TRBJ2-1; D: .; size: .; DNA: TGTGCCACCCCGGGTGGCGGGGCTTCCTACAATGAGCAGTTCTTC; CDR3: CATPGGGASYNEQFF
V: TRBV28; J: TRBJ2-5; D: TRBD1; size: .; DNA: TGTGCCAGCACCACCACTCCCGGGACAGGGACATTAAGGGAAGAGACCCAGTACTTC; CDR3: CASTTTPGTGTLREETQYF
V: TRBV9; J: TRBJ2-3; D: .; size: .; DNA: TGTGCCAGCAGCCTCTCCCCGAGACAGTTAGTAGCAGATACGCAGTATTTT; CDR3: CASSLSPRQLVADTQYF
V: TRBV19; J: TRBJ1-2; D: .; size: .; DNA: TGTGCCAGTGACAACCCCGGCAAATATGGCTACACCTTC; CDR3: CASDNPGKYGYTF
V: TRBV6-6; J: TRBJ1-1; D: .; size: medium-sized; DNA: TGTGCCAGCAGTTACTCGGCCAGTGAAGCTTTCTTT; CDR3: CASSYSASEAFF
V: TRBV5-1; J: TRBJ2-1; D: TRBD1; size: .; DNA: TGCGCCAGCACCTCAGGGGGTTTATTTGGGGATGAGCAGTTCTTC; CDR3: CASTSGGLFGDEQFF
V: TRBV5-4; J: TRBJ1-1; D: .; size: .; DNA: TGTGCCAGCAGCTTGGAGGGGTTGGGGAACACTGAAGCTTTCTTT; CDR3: CASSLEGLGNTEAFF
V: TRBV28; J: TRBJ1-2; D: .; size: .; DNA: TGCGCCAGCAGTTTCGAGCTACTATATGGCTACACCTTC; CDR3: CASSFELLYGYTF
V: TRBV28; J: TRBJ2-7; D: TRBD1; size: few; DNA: TGTGCCAGCTGGGCCCCGGGACAGGGAACCTCAGGGAGCTCCTACGAGCAGTACTTC; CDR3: CASWAPGQGTSGSSYEQYF
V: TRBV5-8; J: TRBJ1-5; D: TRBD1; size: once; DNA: TGTGCCAGCAGCGGCACAGGGGTTGTTCAGCCCCAGCATTTT; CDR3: CASSGTGVVQPQHF
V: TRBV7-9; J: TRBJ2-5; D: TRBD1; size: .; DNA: TGTGCCAGCAGCTTAGGGGGACAGGGAAGGTTGGAGACCCAGTACTTC; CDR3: CASSLGGQGRLETQYF
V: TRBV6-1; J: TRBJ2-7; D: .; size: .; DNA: TGTGCCAGCAGTGAGTACTCTTTTTACGAGCAGTACTTC; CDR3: CASSEYSFYEQYF
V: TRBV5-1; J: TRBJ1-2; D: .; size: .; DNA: TGCGCCAGCAGCTTGGGAGGCGCTTATGGCTACACCTTC; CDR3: CASSLGGAYGYTF
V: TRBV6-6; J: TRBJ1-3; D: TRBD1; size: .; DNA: TGTGCCAGCAGTTACAGAGACAGGGGATCTGGAAACACCATATATTTT; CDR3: CASSYRDRGSGNTIYF